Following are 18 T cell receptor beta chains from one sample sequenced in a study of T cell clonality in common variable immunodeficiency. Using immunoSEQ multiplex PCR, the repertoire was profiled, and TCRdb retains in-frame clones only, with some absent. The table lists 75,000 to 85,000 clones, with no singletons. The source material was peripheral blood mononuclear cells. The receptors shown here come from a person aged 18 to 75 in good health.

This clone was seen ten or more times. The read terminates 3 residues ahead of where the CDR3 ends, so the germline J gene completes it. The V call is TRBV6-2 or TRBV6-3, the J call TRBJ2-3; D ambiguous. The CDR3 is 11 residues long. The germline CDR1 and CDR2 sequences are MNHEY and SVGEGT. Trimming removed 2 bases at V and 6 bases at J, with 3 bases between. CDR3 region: CASSYLDTQYF. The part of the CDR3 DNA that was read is TGTGCCAGCAGTTACCTGGATACG.

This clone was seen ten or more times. CDR3 DNA, as far as it was read: TGCGCCAGCAGCACGACAGGGTGGGAGCCGAACACCGGGGAG. It specifies CASSTTGWEPNTGE. The whole CDR3 reads CASSTTGWEPNTGELFF. V is TRBV5-1 and J is TRBJ2-2, with 7 positions matching TRBD1. The read falls 3 residues short of the CDR3 end, and the missing part is taken from the germline J gene. Losses at the gene ends were 4 bases for V and 0 bases for J; bases not matched to a gene: 9. Germline V lookup: CDR1 SGHRS, CDR2 YFSETQ. The CDR3 extends over 17 amino acids.

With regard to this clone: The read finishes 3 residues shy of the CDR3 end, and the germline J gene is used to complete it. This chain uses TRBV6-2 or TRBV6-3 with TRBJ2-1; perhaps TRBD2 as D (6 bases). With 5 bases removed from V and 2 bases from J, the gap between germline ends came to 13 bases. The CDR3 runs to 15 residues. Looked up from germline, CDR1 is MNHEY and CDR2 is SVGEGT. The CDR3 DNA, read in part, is TGTGCCAGCAGTCAAAGGGACTGGCCCTACAATGAG. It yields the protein CASSQRDWPYNE. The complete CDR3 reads CASSQRDWPYNEQFF.

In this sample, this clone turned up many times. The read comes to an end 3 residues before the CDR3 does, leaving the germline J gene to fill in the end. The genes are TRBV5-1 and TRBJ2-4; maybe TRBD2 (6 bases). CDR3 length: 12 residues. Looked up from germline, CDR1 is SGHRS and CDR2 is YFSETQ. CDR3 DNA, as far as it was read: TGCGCCAGCAGCTCGACTAGTGACGTT. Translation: CASSSTSDV. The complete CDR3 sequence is CASSSTSDVQYF.

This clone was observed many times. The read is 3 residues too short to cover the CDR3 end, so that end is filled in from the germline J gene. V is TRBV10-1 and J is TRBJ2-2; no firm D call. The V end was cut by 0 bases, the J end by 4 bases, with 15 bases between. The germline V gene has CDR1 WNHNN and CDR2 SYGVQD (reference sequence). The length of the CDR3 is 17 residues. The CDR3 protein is CASSESGLGSGTGELFF. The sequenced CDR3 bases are TGCGCCAGCAGTGAGTCAGGGTTAGGGTCTGGCACCGGGGAG.

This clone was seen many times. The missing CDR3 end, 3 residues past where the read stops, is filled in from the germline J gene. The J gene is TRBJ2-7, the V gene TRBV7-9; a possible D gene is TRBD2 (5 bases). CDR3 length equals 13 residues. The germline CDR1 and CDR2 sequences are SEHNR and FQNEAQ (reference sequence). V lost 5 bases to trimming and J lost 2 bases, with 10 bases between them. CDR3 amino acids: CASSTGLPYEQYF. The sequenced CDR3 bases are TGTGCCAGCAGCACCGGACTCCCCTACGAG.

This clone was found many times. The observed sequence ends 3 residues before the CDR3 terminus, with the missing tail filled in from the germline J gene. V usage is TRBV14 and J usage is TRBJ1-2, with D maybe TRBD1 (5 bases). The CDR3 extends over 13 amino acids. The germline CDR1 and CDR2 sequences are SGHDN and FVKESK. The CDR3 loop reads CASSQDRGGGYTF. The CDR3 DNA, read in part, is TGTGCCAGCAGCCAAGATAGGGGCGGCGGC.

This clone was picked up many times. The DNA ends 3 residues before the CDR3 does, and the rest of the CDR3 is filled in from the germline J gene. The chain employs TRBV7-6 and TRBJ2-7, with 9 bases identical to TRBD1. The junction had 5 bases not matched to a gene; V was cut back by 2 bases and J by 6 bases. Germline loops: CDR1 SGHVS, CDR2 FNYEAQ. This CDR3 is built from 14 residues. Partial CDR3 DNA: TGTGCCAGCAGCTTATACGGGACAGGGATCGAG. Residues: CASSLYGTGIE. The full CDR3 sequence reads CASSLYGTGIEQYF. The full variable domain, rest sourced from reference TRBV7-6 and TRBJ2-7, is GAGVSQSPRYKVTKRGQDVALRCDPISGHVSLYWYRQALGQGPEFLTYFNYEAQQDKSGLPNDRFSAERPEGSISTLTIQRTEQRDSAMYRCASSLYGTGIEQYFGPGTRLTVT.

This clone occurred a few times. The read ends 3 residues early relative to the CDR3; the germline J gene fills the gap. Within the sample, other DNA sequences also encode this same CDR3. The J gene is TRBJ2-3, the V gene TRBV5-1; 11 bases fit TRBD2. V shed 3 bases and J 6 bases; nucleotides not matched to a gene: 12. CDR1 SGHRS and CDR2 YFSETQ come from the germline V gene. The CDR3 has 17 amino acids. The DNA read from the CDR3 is TGCGCCAGCAGCTCCCTGTTAGCGGGAGGGCCGACGGATACG. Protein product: CASSSLLAGGPTDT. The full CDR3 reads CASSSLLAGGPTDTQYF.

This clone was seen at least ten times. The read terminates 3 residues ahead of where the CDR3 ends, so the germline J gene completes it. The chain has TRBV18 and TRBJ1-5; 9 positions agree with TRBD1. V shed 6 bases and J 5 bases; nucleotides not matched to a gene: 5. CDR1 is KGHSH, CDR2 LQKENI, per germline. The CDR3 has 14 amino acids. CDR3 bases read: TGTGCCAGCTCTCCCACAGGGGGCTATCAGCCC. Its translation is CASSPTGGYQP. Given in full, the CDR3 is CASSPTGGYQPQHF. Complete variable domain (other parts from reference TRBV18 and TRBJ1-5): NAGVMQNPRHLVRRRGQEARLRCSPMKGHSHVYWYRQLPEEGLKFMVYLQKENIIDESGMPKERFSAEFPKEGPSILRIQQVVRGDSAAYFCASSPTGGYQPQHFGDGTRLSIL.

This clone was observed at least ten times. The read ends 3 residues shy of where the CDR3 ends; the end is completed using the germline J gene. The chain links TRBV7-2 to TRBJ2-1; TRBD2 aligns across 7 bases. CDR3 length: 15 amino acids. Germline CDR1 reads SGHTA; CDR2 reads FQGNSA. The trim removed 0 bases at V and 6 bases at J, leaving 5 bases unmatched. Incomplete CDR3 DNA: TGTGCCAGCAGCTTAGCCGGGACTACCGTCAATGAG. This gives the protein CASSLAGTTVNE. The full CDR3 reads CASSLAGTTVNEQFF.

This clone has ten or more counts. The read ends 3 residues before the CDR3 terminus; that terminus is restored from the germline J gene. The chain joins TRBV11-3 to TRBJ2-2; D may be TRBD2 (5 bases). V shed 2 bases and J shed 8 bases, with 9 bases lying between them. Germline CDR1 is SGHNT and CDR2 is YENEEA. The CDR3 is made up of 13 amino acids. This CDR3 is CASSLRGIGELFF. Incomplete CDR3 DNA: TGTGCCAGCAGCTTACGGGGTATAGGGGAG.

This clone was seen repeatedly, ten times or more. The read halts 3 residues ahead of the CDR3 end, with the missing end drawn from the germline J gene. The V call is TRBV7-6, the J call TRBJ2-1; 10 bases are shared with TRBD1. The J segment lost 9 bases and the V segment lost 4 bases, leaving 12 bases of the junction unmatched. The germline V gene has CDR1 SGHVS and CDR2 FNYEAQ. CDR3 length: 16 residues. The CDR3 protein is CASSSDPGQGTGEQFF. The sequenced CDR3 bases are TGTGCCAGCAGCTCCGATCCGGGACAGGGGACTGGTGAG.

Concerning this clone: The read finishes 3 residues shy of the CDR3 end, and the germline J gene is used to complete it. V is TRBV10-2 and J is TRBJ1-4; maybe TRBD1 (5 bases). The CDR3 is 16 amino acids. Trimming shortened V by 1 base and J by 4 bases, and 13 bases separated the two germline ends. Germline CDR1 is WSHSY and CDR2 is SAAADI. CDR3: CASSELFDRVNEKLFF. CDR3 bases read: TGCGCCAGCAGTGAGTTGTTTGACAGAGTTAATGAAAAA.

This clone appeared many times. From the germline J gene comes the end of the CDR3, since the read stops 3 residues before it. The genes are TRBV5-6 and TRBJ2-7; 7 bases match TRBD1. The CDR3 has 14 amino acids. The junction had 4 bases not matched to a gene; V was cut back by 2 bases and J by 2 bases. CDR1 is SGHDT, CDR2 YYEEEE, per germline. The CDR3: CASSFYQGAYEQYF. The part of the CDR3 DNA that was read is TGTGCCAGCAGCTTTTACCAGGGGGCCTACGAG.

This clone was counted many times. CDR3 sequence reads: CASSQLTLNTGELFF. CDR3 DNA, as far as it was read: TGTGCCAGCAGCCAATTGACATTGAACACCGGGGAG. V is TRBV14 and J is TRBJ2-2; D is unclear. The CDR3 end lies 3 residues beyond the end of the read and is filled in from the germline J gene. CDR1 and CDR2 (germline): SGHDN, FVKESK. Trimming removed 2 bases from V and 1 base from J, with 8 bases in between. The CDR3 loop spans 15 amino acids.

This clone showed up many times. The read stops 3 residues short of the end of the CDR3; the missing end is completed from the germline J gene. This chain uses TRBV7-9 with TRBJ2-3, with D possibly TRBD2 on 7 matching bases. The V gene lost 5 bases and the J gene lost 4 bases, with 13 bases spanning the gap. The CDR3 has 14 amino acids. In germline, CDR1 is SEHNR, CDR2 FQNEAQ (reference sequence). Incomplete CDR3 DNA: TGTGCCAGCAGCCCGCCGGGGGGCCCAGATACG. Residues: CASSPPGGPDT. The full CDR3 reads CASSPPGGPDTQYF. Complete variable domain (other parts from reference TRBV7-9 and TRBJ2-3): DTGVSQNPRHKITKRGQNVTFRCDPISEHNRLYWYRQTLGQGPEFLTYFQNEAQLEKSRLLSDRFSAERPKGSFSTLEIQRTEQGDSAMYLCASSPPGGPDTQYFGPGTRLTVL.

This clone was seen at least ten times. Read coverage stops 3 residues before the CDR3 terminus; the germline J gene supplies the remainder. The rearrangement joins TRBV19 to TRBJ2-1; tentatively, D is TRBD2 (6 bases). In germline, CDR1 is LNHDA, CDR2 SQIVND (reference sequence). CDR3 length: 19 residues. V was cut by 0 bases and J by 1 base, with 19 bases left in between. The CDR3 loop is CASSIDWGVGVGSYNEQFF. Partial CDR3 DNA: TGTGCCAGTAGTATAGATTGGGGGGTTGGGGTGGGGTCCTACAATGAG.